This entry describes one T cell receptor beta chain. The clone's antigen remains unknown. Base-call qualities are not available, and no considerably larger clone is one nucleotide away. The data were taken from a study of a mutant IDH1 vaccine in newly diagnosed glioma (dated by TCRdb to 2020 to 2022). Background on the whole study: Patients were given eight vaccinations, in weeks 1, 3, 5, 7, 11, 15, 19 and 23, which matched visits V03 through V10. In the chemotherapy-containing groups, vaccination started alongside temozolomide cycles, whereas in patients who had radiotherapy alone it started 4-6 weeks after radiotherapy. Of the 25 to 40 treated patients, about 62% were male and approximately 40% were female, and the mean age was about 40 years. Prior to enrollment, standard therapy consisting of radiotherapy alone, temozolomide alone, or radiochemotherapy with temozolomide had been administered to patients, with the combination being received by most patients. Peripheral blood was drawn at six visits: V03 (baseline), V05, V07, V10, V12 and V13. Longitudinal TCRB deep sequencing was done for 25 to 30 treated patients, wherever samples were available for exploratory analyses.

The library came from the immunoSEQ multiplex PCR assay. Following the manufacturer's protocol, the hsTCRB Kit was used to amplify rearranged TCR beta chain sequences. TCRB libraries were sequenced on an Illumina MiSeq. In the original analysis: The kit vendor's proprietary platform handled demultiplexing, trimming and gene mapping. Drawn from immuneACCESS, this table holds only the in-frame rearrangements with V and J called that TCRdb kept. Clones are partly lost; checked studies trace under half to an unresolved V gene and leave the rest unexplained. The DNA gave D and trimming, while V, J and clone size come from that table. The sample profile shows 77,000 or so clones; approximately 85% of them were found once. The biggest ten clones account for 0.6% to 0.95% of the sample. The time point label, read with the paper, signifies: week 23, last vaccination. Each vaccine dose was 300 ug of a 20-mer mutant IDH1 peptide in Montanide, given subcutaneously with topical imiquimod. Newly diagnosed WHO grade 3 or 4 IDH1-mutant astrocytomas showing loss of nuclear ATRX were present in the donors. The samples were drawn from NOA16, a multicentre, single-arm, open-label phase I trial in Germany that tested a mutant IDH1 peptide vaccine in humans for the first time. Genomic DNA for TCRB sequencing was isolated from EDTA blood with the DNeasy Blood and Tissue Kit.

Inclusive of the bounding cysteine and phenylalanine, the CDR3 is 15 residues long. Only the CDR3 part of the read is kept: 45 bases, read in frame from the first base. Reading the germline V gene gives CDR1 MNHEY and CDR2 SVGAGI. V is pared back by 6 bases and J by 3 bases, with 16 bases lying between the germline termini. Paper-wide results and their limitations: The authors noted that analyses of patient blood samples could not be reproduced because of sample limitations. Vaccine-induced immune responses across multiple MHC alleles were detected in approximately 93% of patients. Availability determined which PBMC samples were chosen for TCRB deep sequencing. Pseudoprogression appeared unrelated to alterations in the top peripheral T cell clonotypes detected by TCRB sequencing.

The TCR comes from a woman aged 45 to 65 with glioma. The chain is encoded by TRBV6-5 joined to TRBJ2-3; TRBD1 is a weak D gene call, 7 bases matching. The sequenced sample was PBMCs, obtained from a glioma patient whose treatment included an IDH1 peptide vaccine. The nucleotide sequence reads TGTGCCAGCAGCCAGGGGGGTTGGGTAACAGATACGCAGTATTTT. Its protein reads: CASSQGGWVTDTQYF.